The 19 T cell receptor beta chains given below trace back to one sample, sequenced in a study of early T cells in non-severe SARS-CoV-2 infection. TCRdb re-analysed the 5' RACE reads in MiXCR, keeping a single row per CDR3 protein. The sample holds some 80,000 distinct CDR3 sequences, 5% seen once. This specimen was whole blood, taken at baseline. These receptors came from an adult who was a healthcare worker with PCR-confirmed SARS-CoV-2 infection or an uninfected control (not recorded which).

This clonotype was seen many times. The chain links TRBV15 to TRBJ1-5; TRBD1 is a possible D gene (5 bases). The germline V and J ends were trimmed by 1 base and 6 bases, with 13 bases remaining between them. Germline V gene data show CDR1 as LNHNV and CDR2 as YYDKDF (reference sequence). The CDR3 covers 15 residues. CDR3 in amino acids: CATSRGVRDGQPQHF. CDR3 nucleotides: TGTGCCACCAGCAGAGGTGTCAGGGATGGTCAGCCCCAGCATTTT.

There are a few counts of this clonotype. The chain carries TRBV19 and TRBJ2-7; possible D gene TRBD1, 5 bases. V lost 4 bases and J 5 bases, leaving 6 bases between the germline ends. This CDR3 spans 11 amino acids. Germline values: CDR1 LNHDA, CDR2 SQIVND (reference sequence). The CDR3 DNA follows: TGTGCCAGTAGTAAGGGGAACGAGCAGTACTTC. Translated: CASSKGNEQYF.

This clonotype has a count of ten or more. This chain joins TRBV5-1 and TRBJ2-1; D remains ambiguous. Trimming removed 0 bases from V and 6 bases from J, with 10 bases in between. The CDR3 is made up of 14 amino acids. Looked up from germline, CDR1 is SGHRS and CDR2 is YFSETQ. The CDR3 nucleotides read TGCGCCAGCAGCTTGGCCGGCAGTCCCAATGAGCAGTTCTTC. It yields the protein CASSLAGSPNEQFF.

The genes are TRBV11-3 and TRBJ2-5, with 8 bases lining up with TRBD2. The length of the CDR3 is 15 residues. Germline V gene sequence: CDR1 SGHNT, CDR2 YENEEA. Trimming took 5 bases from V and 1 from J; bases not matched to a gene: 6. CDR3 amino acids: CASSRGGGRQETQYF. The DNA for the CDR3 is TGTGCCAGCAGCCGGGGGGGCGGCCGCCAAGAGACCCAGTACTTC.

In its sample, this clonotype was seen many times. V gene TRBV20-1 combines with J gene TRBJ1-5, with 7 nucleotides matching TRBD1. This CDR3 is 13 amino acids long. J was trimmed by 5 bases and V by 6 bases; bases with no gene match: 7. CDR1 and CDR2 (germline): DFQATT, SNEGSKA (reference sequence). The CDR3 reads CSAPGGTYQPQHF. The DNA for the CDR3 is TGCAGTGCCCCAGGGGGGACCTATCAGCCCCAGCATTTT.

The rearrangement uses TRBV7-7 and TRBJ2-7, with D perhaps matching TRBD1 or TRBD2 (6 bases each). The CDR3 is made up of 13 amino acids. V gave up 5 bases and J gave up 7 bases, with 15 bases separating them. In germline, CDR1 is SSHAT, CDR2 FNYEAQ (reference sequence). CDR3 nucleotides: TGTGCCAGCAGCCAAAGGGGGGCCTCGGAGCAGTACTTC. The encoded protein is CASSQRGASEQYF.

The chain couples TRBV28 to TRBJ1-1; D call uncertain. Trimming removed 1 base from V and 5 bases from J, with 20 bases in between. Germline V gene lookup returns CDR1 MDHEN and CDR2 SYDVKM. The CDR3 loop spans 17 amino acids. This CDR3 reads CASSLSILGFMATEAFF. The CDR3 nucleotides are TGTGCCAGCAGTTTATCGATCCTGGGTTTCATGGCGACTGAAGCTTTCTTT.

The rearrangement links TRBV27 to TRBJ2-1, with D maybe TRBD1 (7 bases). V was pared by 5 bases and J by 2 bases, with 10 bases between. Per germline, CDR1 MNHEY and CDR2 SMNVEV (reference sequence). The CDR3 contains 14 residues. CDR3 sequence (DNA): TGTGCCAGCAGTCAGGGGGGCACCTACAATGAGCAGTTCTTC. The encoded protein is CASSQGGTYNEQFF.

Many counts were recorded for this clonotype. The chain uses TRBV6-1 and TRBJ2-7; TRBD1 might be the D (6 bases). CDR1 is MNHNS, CDR2 SASEGT, per germline. The CDR3 length is 12 residues. With 6 bases removed from V and 3 bases from J, the gap between germline ends came to 9 bases. CDR3 amino acids: CASSLQGYEQYF. CDR3 bases: TGTGCCAGCAGCTTACAGGGCTACGAGCAGTACTTC.

V usage is TRBV11-2 and J usage is TRBJ2-7, with 9 bases fitting TRBD2. The CDR3 length is 15 residues. Germline trimming cut 5 bases from V and 2 bases from J; bases unmatched to any gene: 7. Germline V gene sequence: CDR1 SGHAT, CDR2 FQNNGV. CDR3 protein: CASSPGLANAYEQYF. CDR3 coding DNA: TGTGCCAGCAGCCCAGGACTAGCGAATGCCTACGAGCAGTACTTC. The whole variable domain, remainder taken from reference TRBV11-2 and TRBJ2-7, is EAGVAQSPRYKIIEKRQSVAFWCNPISGHATLYWYQQILGQGPKLLIQFQNNGVVDDSQLPKDRFSAERLKGVDSTLKIQPAKLEDSAVYLCASSPGLANAYEQYFGPGTRLTVT.

The chain joins TRBV2 to TRBJ1-1; the D gene is possibly TRBD1 (5 bases). Germline V gives CDR1 SNHLY, CDR2 FYNNEI. This CDR3 comprises 15 residues. The ends were cut back, 5 bases at V and 1 base at J, with 14 bases in the middle. The CDR3 loop is CASSTQGPRNTEAFF. CDR3 coding DNA: TGTGCCAGCAGTACTCAGGGTCCGAGGAACACTGAAGCTTTCTTT.

Ten or more counts support this clonotype. The chain couples TRBV5-1 to TRBJ2-4; TRBD1 is a possible D gene (5 bases). Germline V gene data show CDR1 as SGHRS and CDR2 as YFSETQ. V lost 0 bases to trimming and J lost 7 bases, with 11 bases between them. The CDR3 covers 14 residues. The CDR3: CASSLDPGLNIQYF. The CDR3 bases are TGCGCCAGCAGCTTGGATCCAGGGCTTAACATTCAGTACTTC.

Ten or more counts support this clonotype. The chain joins TRBV11-2 to TRBJ2-3; D unresolved. The CDR3 consists of 12 residues. The V gene lost 5 bases and the J gene lost 3 bases, with 6 bases spanning the gap. From germline, CDR1 is SGHAT and CDR2 FQNNGV. The CDR3 reads CASSPQTDTQYF. CDR3 coding DNA: TGTGCCAGCAGCCCCCAGACAGATACGCAGTATTTT.

This clonotype was seen only a few times. The chain links TRBV20-1 to TRBJ2-3, with 10 bases aligning to TRBD1. In germline, CDR1 is DFQATT, CDR2 SNEGSKA (reference sequence). J gave up 0 bases and V 0 bases, and 15 bases lay outside the gene matches. This CDR3 has 20 amino acids. In DNA form, the CDR3 reads TGCAGTGCTAGAGATCGTGGACAGGGGGTCGCCTGGGCTAGCACAGATACGCAGTATTTT. It specifies CSARDRGQGVAWASTDTQYF.

This clonotype was observed at least ten times. The chain joins TRBV7-8 to TRBJ2-1, with 11 bases that match TRBD2. Germline CDR1 SGHVS, CDR2 FQNEAQ. Trimming at V came to 0 bases and at J to 15 bases, leaving 13 bases not matched to a gene. The CDR3 is 16 residues long. The CDR3 sequence: CASSLAWTSGRLGPFF. The CDR3 DNA reads as TGTGCCAGCAGCTTAGCGTGGACTAGCGGGCGCCTGGGCCCGTTCTTC.

V is TRBV5-4 and J is TRBJ2-4, with D perhaps TRBD1 (6 bases). Germline lookup yields CDR1 SGHNT and CDR2 YYREEE (reference sequence). This CDR3 region has 16 residues. Deletions cut 1 base from V and 8 bases from J, with 19 bases between. This CDR3 is CASSLRLAGANDIQYF. In DNA, the CDR3 is TGTGCCAGCAGCTTGAGGCTAGCAGGGGCTAACGACATTCAGTACTTC. The whole variable domain, remainder taken from reference TRBV5-4 and TRBJ2-4, is ETGVTQSPTHLIKTRGQQVTLRCSSQSGHNTVSWYQQALGQGPQFIFQYYREEENGRGNFPPRFSGLQFPNYSSELNVNALELDDSALYLCASSLRLAGANDIQYFGAGTRLSVL.

CDR3 in amino acids: CASSPRLAGDGSDTQYF. The CDR3 DNA reads TGTGCCAGCAGTCCGCGACTAGCGGGAGATGGGTCAGATACGCAGTATTTT. The genes are TRBV12-3 or TRBV12-4 and TRBJ2-3, with 12 bases lining up with TRBD2. The length of the CDR3 is 17 residues. Trimming cost V 5 bases and J 4 bases; bases outside gene matches: 10.

This clonotype showed up many times. The J gene is TRBJ2-3, the V gene TRBV27; tentatively, D is TRBD1 or TRBD2 (6 bases each). The CDR3 is 14 amino acids. The germline gives CDR1 MNHEY, CDR2 SMNVEV (reference sequence). The CDR3 spells CSARGQVGTDTQYF. The CDR3 DNA reads as TGTTCCGCCCGGGGGCAGGTTGGCACAGATACGCAGTATTTT.

On this clonotype itself: It may be a read error: a sequence one base away is much more abundant. This sequence joins TRBV11-2 and TRBJ2-7, with a weak D call TRBD1 (6 bases). The V gene lost 4 bases and the J gene lost 5 bases, with 15 bases spanning the gap. The CDR3 is 14 residues long. In germline, CDR1 is SGHAT, CDR2 FQNNGV. The CDR3 DNA reads as TGTGCCAGCAGCTCAAACAGGGATACCCACGAGCAGTACTTC. Protein sequence: CASSSNRDTHEQYF.